Reported below is one T cell receptor beta chain. Its antigen is not identified. The data derive from a study of vaccination effects on CD4 cells after COVID-19. V was trimmed by 3 bases and J by 2 bases, leaving 11 bases between them. The germline CDR1 and CDR2 sequences are LNHDA and SQIVND (reference sequence). The CDR3 runs 15 residues. Under the ViraFEST assay, PBMC were stimulated with viral peptide pools so that antigen-specific CD4+ T cells expanded. Sequencing was performed afterwards. Subsequent to roughly 9 days of culture, CD4+ T cells were isolated. Recipients of the vaccine had no prior SARS-CoV-2 infection and negative nucleocapsid antibodies. Assay: immunoSEQ multiplex PCR; the TCRdb copy retains only in-frame clones and omits some. The sample carries about 20,000 clones, about 75% recorded once. Study-wide results and limits: Of the vaccine-induced clones from healthy vaccinees, merely 1 of 255 recognized common cold coronaviruses as well.

The source of this sequence is a human donor who received a COVID-19 vaccine. The sequences come from CD4+ T cells from PBMCs cultured with HCoV-NL63 spike peptides, collected before COVID-19 vaccination. The chain employs TRBV19 and TRBJ2-4; D is ambiguous. CDR3 DNA sequence: TGTGCCAGTAGTATCCGGGTAGATCCCAAAAACATTCAGTACTTC. Protein sequence: CASSIRVDPKNIQYF.